A selection of T cell receptor beta chains follows, all from one sample in a study of blood T cell repertoires in COVID-19. The table came from immunoSEQ multiplex PCR; TCRdb's copy has only in-frame clones and leaves some out. The table records roughly 78,000 clones, 65% to 85% of them present only once. Sequences were obtained from peripheral blood. The source of these receptors is a man over 45 with COVID-19, enrolled during active disease. The CDR3 runs from the conserved cysteine through the conserved F or W. The D gene is left open where the match is weak. Clone sizes are given selectively: once, few, many, or a class where the clone is expanded.

d_gene,abundance,v_gene,j_gene,CDR3nt,CDR3aa
TRBD2,-,TRBV9,TRBJ2-7,TGTGCCAGCAGCGTAGCTGCGGGGGACCCATCCTACGAGCAGTACTTC,CASSVAAGDPSYEQYF
TRBD1,-,TRBV10-1,TRBJ2-3,TGCGCCAGCAGTGCTGGACAGGGGTCGGTCACAGATACGCAGTATTTT,CASSAGQGSVTDTQYF
-,-,TRBV4-2,TRBJ2-3,TGTGCCAGCAGCCAAGATCACGGACAGCTTATTCGGGATACGCAGTATTTT,CASSQDHGQLIRDTQYF
-,-,TRBV5-1,TRBJ2-7,TGCGCCAGCAGCTTGGCCGGTCGGGACTCGAATGAGCAGTACTTC,CASSLAGRDSNEQYF
TRBD1,-,TRBV5-1,TRBJ1-2,TGCGCCAGCAGCTTGTATACAGGGGGGGCTGGCTACACCTTC,CASSLYTGGAGYTF
-,-,TRBV12-3/TRBV12-4,TRBJ2-7,TGTGCCAGCAGTTTTAGTCTAGCCTACGAGCAGTACTTC,CASSFSLAYEQYF
TRBD1,-,TRBV18,TRBJ1-4,TGTGCCAGCTCATCGATGGGACAGGGTAATGAAAAACTGTTTTTT,CASSSMGQGNEKLFF
TRBD2,-,TRBV13,TRBJ2-1,TGTGCCAGCAGCTCTCAGCGGGAGGGCCAGGTTCGTGAGCAGTTCTTC,CASSSQREGQVREQFF
TRBD1,-,TRBV6-5,TRBJ1-6,TGTGCCAGCAACGGTCGGGACAGGGGAAATTCACCCCTCCACTTT,CASNGRDRGNSPLHF
-,few,TRBV6-4,TRBJ2-2,TGTGCCAGCAGTGAAGGAGCGGAGAACACCGGGGAGCTGTTTTTT,CASSEGAENTGELFF
TRBD1,-,TRBV19,TRBJ2-4,TGTGCCAGTAGTACCTCACAGGGGGTGAACATTCAGTACTTC,CASSTSQGVNIQYF
TRBD2,-,TRBV7-9,TRBJ2-1,TGTGCCAGCAGCACCGGGACTAGCGTAAGCAATGAGCAGTTCTTC,CASSTGTSVSNEQFF
-,-,TRBV30,TRBJ1-6,TGTGCCTGGAGTACTCCTAATTCACCCCTCCACTTT,CAWSTPNSPLHF
TRBD2,-,TRBV29-1,TRBJ2-7,TGCAGCGCCTTCCTGTGGGAGGGAGGCTCCTACGAGCAGTACTTC,CSAFLWEGGSYEQYF
-,-,TRBV4-3,TRBJ2-6,TGCGCCAGCAGCCAAGTACCGGGAGGGGCCAACGTCCTGACTTTC,CASSQVPGGANVLTF
TRBD2,once,TRBV19,TRBJ2-1,TGTGCCAGTAGTCCCCGGCGGACTAGCGGGTACAATGAGCAGTTCTTC,CASSPRRTSGYNEQFF
-,-,TRBV5-1,TRBJ2-7,TGCGCCAGCAGGGCTATCGGCGGCTACGAGCAGTACTTC,CASRAIGGYEQYF
-,few,TRBV15,TRBJ2-4,TGTGCCACCAGCGGTACAGGCTTACGGGACATTCAGTACTTC,CATSGTGLRDIQYF
TRBD1,-,TRBV10-3,TRBJ1-4,TGTGCCATCAGTGAGTCGGTCACGCCGGGACAGGCGTTTTTT,CAISESVTPGQAFF
-,few,TRBV29-1,TRBJ1-1,TGCAGCGTTATTCCCGTGAACACTGAAGCTTTCTTT,CSVIPVNTEAFF
-,-,TRBV6-2/TRBV6-3,TRBJ2-1,TGTGCCAGCAGTTACTCCGATGAGCAGTTCTTC,CASSYSDEQFF
TRBD1,-,TRBV2,TRBJ1-2,TGTGCCAGCAGTGTTGGGACAGGGATTAACTATGGCTACACCTTC,CASSVGTGINYGYTF
-,-,TRBV11-2,TRBJ2-5,TGTGCCAGCAGCTCTTATGACAATGGAGAGACCCAGTACTTC,CASSSYDNGETQYF
-,-,TRBV6-1,TRBJ2-5,TGTGCCAGCAGTGAATTAAGCAGGGGCCTCCAAGAGACCCAGTACTTC,CASSELSRGLQETQYF
-,-,TRBV6-2/TRBV6-3,TRBJ1-3,TGTGCCAGCAGTTACTCGATAGTGGACGGGAGCTCTGGAAACACCATATATTTT,CASSYSIVDGSSGNTIYF
-,-,TRBV3-1/TRBV3-2,TRBJ1-1,TGTGCCAGCAGCCAAGGTCAGGGAGCTTTCTTT,CASSQGQGAFF
-,-,TRBV30,TRBJ2-7,TGTGCCTGGAGCGGAACACAGGGAGACGAGCAGTACTTC,CAWSGTQGDEQYF
-,few,TRBV9,TRBJ2-7,TGTGCCAGCAGCGTAGCGGAGGGTAAGGGGTACGAGCAGTACTTC,CASSVAEGKGYEQYF
TRBD1,-,TRBV24-1,TRBJ1-1,TGTGCCACCAGTGCGTCAGGGGGCATGAACACTGAAGCTTTCTTT,CATSASGGMNTEAFF
-,-,TRBV7-9,TRBJ2-5,TGTGCCAGCAGCTATTACAGCCAAGAGACCCAGTACTTC,CASSYYSQETQYF
-,-,TRBV18,TRBJ2-1,TGTGCCAGCTCACCAGCGGATATAACGTGGAATGAGCAGTTCTTC,CASSPADITWNEQFF
TRBD2,-,TRBV5-1,TRBJ2-1,TGCGCCAGCAGCACCCGACTAGCGGGAGGGGGCATTCCCAATGAGCAGTTCTTC,CASSTRLAGGGIPNEQFF
TRBD1,once,TRBV5-6,TRBJ1-1,TGTGCCAGCAGCTTTTGGGGACAGGGGTTCGAATATTGGGCTTTCTTT,CASSFWGQGFEYWAFF
TRBD2,-,TRBV30,TRBJ2-1,TGTGCCTGGAGGTCTAGCGGGAGGGGGTATGAGCAGTTCTTC,CAWRSSGRGYEQFF
-,-,TRBV4-2,TRBJ2-1,TGTGCCAGCAGCCAATTCAGAACAGTCAATGAGCAGTTCTTC,CASSQFRTVNEQFF
-,-,TRBV25-1,TRBJ1-5,TGTGCCAGTGGACAGTCGACGCATCAGCCCCAGCATTTT,CASGQSTHQPQHF
TRBD1,-,TRBV4-3,TRBJ2-3,TGCGCCAGCAGCGCTTCGGGGGGACAGGGACCAGATACGCAGTATTTT,CASSASGGQGPDTQYF
-,-,TRBV6-6,TRBJ1-1,TGTGCCAGCAGTTCGAACACCCCCGGGGCTTTCTTT,CASSSNTPGAFF